This T cell receptor (beta chain) was identified in a study of Graves' ophthalmopathy and Graves' hyperthyroidism. Findings of the study overall: Most thyroid clonotypes with frequency above 0.001 were detected in blood too. Ophthalmopathy and stable hyperthyroidism were discriminated by a 13-signature model, with about 90% sensitivity and approximately 81% specificity. Ophthalmopathy progression predictions by the model showed 72.22% specificity and about 71% sensitivity.

Lactation, pregnancy, uncontrolled infections and other autoimmune diseases were all grounds for excluding patients. Regarding this clonotype: Its antigen is not known.

TCR beta CDR3 amplification used RNA transcripts. The workflow started with a first-round RT-PCR run with HTBI primers and then moved on to a second-round multiplex PCR. MiXCR, run by TCRdb on the multiplex PCR reads, gives a single entry per CDR3 protein. The repertoire includes roughly 600,000 distinct CDR3 sequences, under 45% of them detected once, and about 4.1% sits in the top ten. Per the germline V gene, CDR1 is ENHRY and CDR2 is SYGVKD. V shed 6 bases and J 2 bases; nucleotides not matched to a gene: 1. CDR3 size: 14 residues. This clonotype was obtained from an adult man with Graves' hyperthyroidism. This chain links TRBV10-3 with TRBJ1-5; 10 bases are shared with TRBD1. Sample: peripheral blood or thyroid tissue (not recorded which). The CDR3 bases are TGTGCCATCAGGGGGACAGGGGGCAATCAGCCCCAGCATTTT. This codes for CAIRGTGGNQPQHF.